Following are 25 T cell receptor beta chains from one sample sequenced in a study of blood T cell repertoires in COVID-19. Data came from immunoSEQ multiplex PCR; TCRdb stores just in-frame clones and leaves some out. The table lists around 320,000 clones, just under 90% of them singletons, with less than 3% in the top ten. The sample taken for sequencing was PBMCs or T cells enriched from blood (not recorded which). The receptor set was obtained from a woman in her fifties or sixties who had been exposed to COVID-19.

This clone was seen a few times. The chain carries TRBV6-1 and TRBJ1-5; 8 nucleotides align to TRBD1. The length of the CDR3 is 15 residues. CDR1 and CDR2 from the germline V gene are MNHNS and SASEGT. The ends lost 3 bases at V and 6 bases at J; junction bases unmatched: 7. The CDR3 region has the DNA TGTGCCAGCAGTGACCCAGGGGGCGCGGGTCAGCCCCAGCATTTT. It yields the protein CASSDPGGAGQPQHF.

The chain joins TRBV6-5 to TRBJ1-4, with TRBD1 identical over 7 bases. This CDR3 is built from 15 residues. The V gene's germline CDR1 is MNHEY and CDR2 SVGAGI. The J segment lost 7 bases and the V segment lost 11 bases, leaving 16 bases of the junction unmatched. The CDR3 bases are TGTGCCTCCCTTGGCACACAGGGGCAGGTTGAAAAACTGTTTTTT. As protein: CASLGTQGQVEKLFF.

V usage is TRBV2 and J usage is TRBJ1-2, with a possible D match to TRBD1 (5 bases). From germline, CDR1 is SNHLY and CDR2 FYNNEI. This CDR3 contains 13 residues. With 2 bases removed from V and 5 bases from J, the gap between germline ends came to 9 bases. The CDR3 loop reads CASSEMGGYGYTF. The CDR3 bases are TGTGCCAGCAGTGAAATGGGGGGATATGGCTACACCTTC.

This rearrangement joins TRBV2 to TRBJ1-3, with 10 bases lining up with TRBD1. V lost 2 bases, J lost 4 bases, and 5 bases stayed unmatched. The CDR3 runs to 16 residues. CDR1 is SNHLY and CDR2 is FYNNEI in the germline V gene. CDR3: CASSERGTGVGNTIYF. The CDR3 region has the DNA TGTGCCAGCAGTGAAAGGGGGACAGGGGTCGGAAACACCATATATTTT.

The chain employs TRBV19 and TRBJ2-5; D may be TRBD1 (5 bases). The CDR3 consists of 13 residues. Trimming left V 7 bases short and J 5 bases short, with 14 bases between. CDR1 and CDR2 from the germline V gene are LNHDA and SQIVND (reference sequence). The CDR3 nucleotides are TGTGCCAGTAAGCCGCAGGGTGTTGAGACCCAGTACTTC. Protein sequence: CASKPQGVETQYF.

The J gene is TRBJ2-5, the V gene TRBV5-6; 8 bases match TRBD2. Germline values: CDR1 SGHDT, CDR2 YYEEEE. CDR3 length equals 17 residues. Trimming at V came to 0 bases and at J to 2 bases, leaving 9 bases not matched to a gene. The CDR3 region is CASSLGFRSGGQETQYF. CDR3 coding DNA: TGTGCCAGCAGCTTGGGTTTCCGAAGCGGGGGACAAGAGACCCAGTACTTC.

The V and J genes are TRBV4-1 and TRBJ1-6, with TRBD1 identical over 8 bases. Per germline, CDR1 MGHRA and CDR2 YSYEKL. V trimming: 1 base; J trimming: 9 bases; junction bases outside the gene matches: 5. CDR3 length equals 15 residues. In DNA form, the CDR3 reads TGCGCCAGCAGCCAAGGGGACAGGTGGGGTTCACCCCTCCACTTT. Its protein product is CASSQGDRWGSPLHF.

As DNA, the CDR3 is TGTGCCACCCTACGGGTGACGACGGGTTCACCCCTCCACTTT. Protein sequence: CATLRVTTGSPLHF. The gene calls are TRBV28 and TRBJ1-6; no definite D call. This CDR3 is 14 amino acids long. Germline values: CDR1 MDHEN, CDR2 SYDVKM. V lost 10 bases and J 9 bases, leaving 19 bases between the germline ends.

V is TRBV6-1 and J is TRBJ1-5, with 9 bases fitting TRBD1. This CDR3 is built from 16 residues. Trimming cost V 4 bases and J 2 bases; bases outside gene matches: 6. CDR1 is MNHNS and CDR2 is SASEGT in the germline V gene. For the CDR3, the DNA is TGTGCCAGCAGTGCGGGACAGGGAGGCGGCAATCAGCCCCAGCATTTT. This encodes CASSAGQGGGNQPQHF.

The CDR3 sequence: CASSLVRGASGELFF. As DNA, the CDR3 is TGTGCCAGCAGCTTAGTTCGGGGGGCCTCCGGGGAGCTGTTTTTT. This chain joins TRBV11-2 and TRBJ2-2, with a tentative D call TRBD2 (7 bases). Germline CDR1 SGHAT, CDR2 FQNNGV. V was trimmed by 1 base and J by 6 bases, leaving 12 bases between them. The CDR3 runs 15 residues. The whole variable domain, remainder taken from reference TRBV11-2 and TRBJ2-2, is EAGVAQSPRYKIIEKRQSVAFWCNPISGHATLYWYQQILGQGPKLLIQFQNNGVVDDSQLPKDRFSAERLKGVDSTLKIQPAKLEDSAVYLCASSLVRGASGELFFGEGSRLTVL.

The rearrangement links TRBV5-1 to TRBJ1-2, with D possibly matching TRBD1 (5 bases). The CDR3 length is 12 residues. CDR1 is SGHRS, CDR2 YFSETQ, per germline. Trimming took off 0 bases at V and 8 bases at J, with 8 bases between the two ends. CDR3 nucleotide sequence: TGCGCCAGCAGCTTGGTGCAGGGCGGCTACACCTTC. It yields the protein CASSLVQGGYTF.

The chain joins TRBV19 to TRBJ2-7; 8 bases map to TRBD1. Trimming cost V 4 bases and J 5 bases; bases outside gene matches: 13. The CDR3 has 16 residues. Germline CDR1 is LNHDA and CDR2 is SQIVND (reference sequence). DNA for the CDR3: TGTGCCAGTAGTACCGAGCTGCTTGGACAGGGCAACGAGCAGTACTTC. This translates into CASSTELLGQGNEQYF.

The V gene is TRBV6-1, the J gene TRBJ1-1, with TRBD1 matching 7 bases. The CDR3 has 15 amino acids. Trimming removed 2 bases from V and 3 bases from J; junction bases left unmatched: 6. The germline gives CDR1 MNHNS, CDR2 SASEGT. The CDR3 here is CASSERFQGDTEAFF. CDR3 DNA: TGTGCCAGCAGTGAACGATTCCAGGGGGACACTGAAGCTTTCTTT.

V and J are TRBV28 and TRBJ2-3; 9 bases are shared with TRBD2. With 3 bases clipped from V and 6 bases from J, the junction kept 10 bases outside the gene matches. The CDR3 extends over 16 amino acids. From germline, CDR1 is MDHEN and CDR2 SYDVKM. The CDR3 bases are TGTGCCAGCAGTTTTCCCCAGCGGGGGGACCCCGATACGCAGTATTTT. Translated, it gives CASSFPQRGDPDTQYF.

The V and J genes are TRBV5-4 and TRBJ2-7; TRBD2 is a possible D gene (6 bases). Per the germline V gene, CDR1 is SGHNT and CDR2 is YYREEE (reference sequence). V was clipped by 7 bases and J by 7 bases, with 30 bases between them. This CDR3 contains 17 residues. In DNA form, the CDR3 reads TGTGCCAGCGCGGGGCTAGGGACCGACGGTTTACTAAGAGAGCAGTACTTC. Translated, it gives CASAGLGTDGLLREQYF.

The rearrangement joins TRBV6-1 to TRBJ2-3, with D maybe TRBD2 (6 bases). Between the trimmed V and J ends, which lost 2 bases and 5 bases, there was a span of 20 bases. In germline, CDR1 is MNHNS, CDR2 SASEGT. This CDR3 spans 17 amino acids. In nucleotides, the CDR3 is TGTGCCAGCAGTGAACAGAACCTTCGGAGGGCCGGAGATACGCAGTATTTT. This sequence encodes CASSEQNLRRAGDTQYF.

V is TRBV5-6 and J is TRBJ1-6; D is ambiguous. The CDR3 is 13 residues long. Trimming took 1 base from V and 6 from J, leaving 5 bases between them. CDR1 is SGHDT, CDR2 YYEEEE, per germline. CDR3 sequence (DNA): TGTGCCAGCAGCTTGCACGGTAATTCACCCCTCCACTTT. Translation gives CASSLHGNSPLHF.

The CDR3 DNA follows: TGTGCCTGGAGTGAAGAGGTTAGAATCTCTGAAGCTTTCTTT. Its protein is CAWSEEVRISEAFF. The V call is TRBV30, the J call TRBJ1-1; no firm D call. The CDR3 sequence is 14 residues long. Germline CDR1 is GTSNPN and CDR2 is SVGIG (reference sequence). With 1 base removed from V and 6 bases from J, the gap between germline ends came to 15 bases.

V is TRBV2 and J is TRBJ2-6; no clear D. Germline CDR1 is SNHLY and CDR2 is FYNNEI. The CDR3 extends over 13 amino acids. Trimming took off 7 bases at V and 0 bases at J, with 4 bases between the two ends. CDR3 in amino acids: CASKYSGANVLTF. The CDR3 region has the DNA TGTGCCAGCAAATACTCTGGGGCCAACGTCCTGACTTTC.

CDR3 in DNA: TGTGCCAGCAGTGAAGAACTGCGCTCCTACAATGAGCAGTTCTTC. Its protein is CASSEELRSYNEQFF. The gene calls are TRBV6-1 and TRBJ2-1; D remains unclear. Germline values: CDR1 MNHNS, CDR2 SASEGT. CDR3 size: 15 residues. The V end lost 1 base, the J end lost 0 bases, and 7 bases lay between the germline ends.

This CDR3 is CASRRGGSHGYTF. The CDR3 DNA reads TGTGCCAGCAGGAGGGGCGGGAGTCATGGCTACACCTTC. V and J are TRBV9 and TRBJ1-2, with a weak D call TRBD1 (5 bases). The V and J ends lost 5 bases and 6 bases respectively, with 14 bases between them. This CDR3 has 13 amino acids. CDR1 and CDR2 (germline): SGDLS, YYNGEE. Full variable domain (missing parts from reference TRBV9 and TRBJ1-2): DSGVTQTPKHLITATGQRVTLRCSPRSGDLSVYWYQQSLDQGLQFLIQYYNGEERAKGNILERFSAQQFPDLHSELNLSSLELGDSALYFCASRRGGSHGYTFGSGTRLTVV.

A single count supports this clone. V gene TRBV27 combines with J gene TRBJ2-1, with 12 bases lining up with TRBD2. The CDR3 extends over 16 amino acids. The germline V gene has CDR1 MNHEY and CDR2 SMNVEV (reference sequence). The trim removed 5 bases at V and 8 bases at J, leaving 10 bases unmatched. CDR3: CASSATLAGGRHEQFF. Written as DNA, the CDR3 is TGTGCCAGCAGTGCCACTCTAGCGGGGGGGCGGCATGAGCAGTTCTTC.

The chain employs TRBV30 and TRBJ2-3; the match to TRBD1 covers 9 bases. CDR1 GTSNPN and CDR2 SVGIG come from the germline V gene (reference sequence). This CDR3 is built from 14 residues. The J segment lost 3 bases and the V segment lost 2 bases, leaving 3 bases of the junction unmatched. DNA of the CDR3: TGTGCCTGGAGTTATGACAGGGGGACAGATACGCAGTATTTT. Its translation is CAWSYDRGTDTQYF.

V usage is TRBV7-9 and J usage is TRBJ2-6; D may be TRBD1 (6 bases). V was shortened by 6 bases and J by 2 bases, with 11 bases between the two germline ends. CDR1 and CDR2 from the germline V gene are SEHNR and FQNEAQ (reference sequence). This CDR3 region has 15 residues. CDR3: CASRPRTAGANVLTF. Here the CDR3 DNA reads TGTGCCAGCAGACCTAGGACAGCTGGGGCCAACGTCCTGACTTTC.

The J gene is TRBJ2-7, the V gene TRBV4-2, with TRBD2 as a possible D gene (6 bases). This CDR3 is 15 amino acids long. V gave up 0 bases and J gave up 2 bases, with 11 bases separating them. CDR1 and CDR2 from the germline V gene are LGHNA and YNFKEQ. This CDR3 is CASSQEAAGTYEQYF. The CDR3 bases are TGTGCCAGCAGCCAAGAGGCCGCGGGGACCTACGAGCAGTACTTC.